The rows below give T cell receptor beta chains drawn from one sample of a study of T cells in Graves' hyperthyroidism and ophthalmopathy. Each CDR3 protein gets one entry after TCRdb re-called the multiplex PCR reads with MiXCR. The data hold a few hundred thousand distinct CDR3 sequences, with roughly 21% observed a single time. Sequenced material: blood. These receptors were taken from a woman aged 45 to 65 with Graves' hyperthyroidism. Each CDR3 is given with its conserved first and last residue. Only part of the rows carry a size: once, few, many, or a class if the clone is expanded.

clone_size: many; j_call: TRBJ2-1; v_call: TRBV27; cdr3_aa: CASSLAGGPGYEQFF
clone_size: many; j_call: TRBJ2-7; v_call: TRBV6-1; cdr3_aa: CASSLTGGVGEQYF
clone_size: -; j_call: TRBJ1-1; v_call: TRBV20-1; cdr3_aa: CSAKTGTGRGEAFF
clone_size: -; j_call: TRBJ2-1; v_call: TRBV20-1; cdr3_aa: CSARPPAYNEQFF
clone_size: many; j_call: TRBJ2-3; v_call: TRBV28; cdr3_aa: CASSSGTSVTDTQYF
clone_size: -; j_call: TRBJ2-3; v_call: TRBV7-9; cdr3_aa: CASSKHPQGGEDTQYF
clone_size: many; j_call: TRBJ2-2; v_call: TRBV12-3/TRBV12-4; cdr3_aa: CASNWVNTGELFF
clone_size: many; j_call: TRBJ2-2; v_call: TRBV28; cdr3_aa: CASSSSGRTGELFF
clone_size: many; j_call: TRBJ1-1; v_call: TRBV7-9; cdr3_aa: CASSSLGSEAFF
clone_size: many; j_call: TRBJ1-2; v_call: TRBV5-1; cdr3_aa: CASSLEDRSNYGYTF
clone_size: many; j_call: TRBJ1-5; v_call: TRBV12-3/TRBV12-4; cdr3_aa: CASSLGWGNQPQHF
clone_size: few; j_call: TRBJ1-2; v_call: TRBV6-1; cdr3_aa: CASSFTSGSGYGYTF
clone_size: few; j_call: TRBJ2-4; v_call: TRBV6-1; cdr3_aa: CASRVGTGDIQYF
clone_size: few; j_call: TRBJ2-1; v_call: TRBV14; cdr3_aa: CASSRLAGGAYNEQFF
clone_size: many; j_call: TRBJ1-1; v_call: TRBV30; cdr3_aa: CAWRGDTEAFF
clone_size: many; j_call: TRBJ1-5; v_call: TRBV2; cdr3_aa: CASSGTGNSNQPQHF
clone_size: few; j_call: TRBJ2-4; v_call: TRBV27; cdr3_aa: CASSFREGDIQYF
clone_size: few; j_call: TRBJ1-4; v_call: TRBV5-1; cdr3_aa: CASSGGATNEKLFF
clone_size: many; j_call: TRBJ2-3; v_call: TRBV12-3/TRBV12-4; cdr3_aa: CASSFGTSGRNTDTQYF
clone_size: many; j_call: TRBJ1-2; v_call: TRBV11-2; cdr3_aa: CASSRAGALPGYTF
clone_size: once; j_call: TRBJ2-7; v_call: TRBV6-4; cdr3_aa: CASTSGGGHEQYF
clone_size: many; j_call: TRBJ2-7; v_call: TRBV12-3/TRBV12-4; cdr3_aa: CASNRGGGSYEQYF
clone_size: few; j_call: TRBJ2-4; v_call: TRBV6-2/TRBV6-3; cdr3_aa: CASITGTSGKNIQYF
clone_size: many; j_call: TRBJ1-5; v_call: TRBV28; cdr3_aa: CASSPRGSQHF
clone_size: few; j_call: TRBJ1-4; v_call: TRBV4-1; cdr3_aa: CASSPHPSTPEKLFF
clone_size: many; j_call: TRBJ2-1; v_call: TRBV2; cdr3_aa: CASSRSSSSEQFF
clone_size: many; j_call: TRBJ2-7; v_call: TRBV18; cdr3_aa: CASSPNRDKEDSYEQYF
clone_size: many; j_call: TRBJ2-1; v_call: TRBV10-3; cdr3_aa: CAISPQREGVNGQFF
clone_size: many; j_call: TRBJ2-1; v_call: TRBV5-1; cdr3_aa: CASSRDSNEQFF
clone_size: -; j_call: TRBJ1-6; v_call: TRBV2; cdr3_aa: CASRREGGTGNSPLHF
clone_size: many; j_call: TRBJ2-1; v_call: TRBV18; cdr3_aa: CASSPSTSGSQEQFF
clone_size: many; j_call: TRBJ1-2; v_call: TRBV3-1; cdr3_aa: CASSQESSDYGYTF
clone_size: many; j_call: TRBJ2-6; v_call: TRBV27; cdr3_aa: CASSSHTLGVRGANVLTF
clone_size: few; j_call: TRBJ1-4; v_call: TRBV28; cdr3_aa: CASSFSAGKLFF
clone_size: once; j_call: TRBJ2-3; v_call: TRBV28; cdr3_aa: CASSLSGLAGGTQDTQYF
clone_size: -; j_call: TRBJ2-7; v_call: TRBV20-1; cdr3_aa: CSAGLASEGVYEQYF
clone_size: -; j_call: TRBJ1-3; v_call: TRBV12-3/TRBV12-4; cdr3_aa: CASSLTGSGNTIYF
clone_size: many; j_call: TRBJ2-1; v_call: TRBV11-3; cdr3_aa: CASSLASGTSGGGYNEQFF
clone_size: many; j_call: TRBJ2-7; v_call: TRBV3-1; cdr3_aa: CASSRIGALLSYEQYF
clone_size: -; j_call: TRBJ2-1; v_call: TRBV12-3/TRBV12-4; cdr3_aa: CASSPSDRGSNEQFF
clone_size: few; j_call: TRBJ2-7; v_call: TRBV27; cdr3_aa: CASSSGPKGQKYF
clone_size: -; j_call: TRBJ1-2; v_call: TRBV2; cdr3_aa: CASSQKDQVEGYTF
clone_size: many; j_call: TRBJ2-7; v_call: TRBV30; cdr3_aa: CAWSASYEQYF
clone_size: -; j_call: TRBJ1-1; v_call: TRBV19; cdr3_aa: CASSLRFRDRIMRNTEAFF
clone_size: few; j_call: TRBJ2-7; v_call: TRBV2; cdr3_aa: CASRKTGYEQYF
clone_size: many; j_call: TRBJ1-5; v_call: TRBV28; cdr3_aa: CASSPSTGFNQPQHF
clone_size: -; j_call: TRBJ2-3; v_call: TRBV6-1; cdr3_aa: CASREAGGPSDTQYF
clone_size: -; j_call: TRBJ2-5; v_call: TRBV28; cdr3_aa: CSSSSGGAGETQYF